Here is one T cell receptor beta chain with its context. These data come from a study of blood T cell repertoires in COVID-19. Study overall: The study drew acute and convalescent COVID-19 samples from the United States, Italy and Spain. The cDNA or gDNA used as material had been derived from T cells, B-cell-depleted T cells, or PBMCs.

Germline V CDR1 and CDR2: SSHAT, FNYEAQ (reference sequence). This CDR3 has 14 residues. V gave up 5 bases and J gave up 3 bases; unmatched junction bases: 5. Original processing notes: Amplification of reference gene primers provided the estimated nucleated cell counts. Using immunoSEQ multiplex PCR, the repertoire was profiled, and TCRdb retains in-frame clones only, with some absent. That table is the source of V, J and clone size, and D and trimming were worked out from the DNA. Counted here are tens of thousands of clones, less than 90% occurring once; the ten biggest clones make up 18%. Source material: peripheral blood. The chain combines TRBV7-7 with TRBJ2-7; 9 bases line up with TRBD1. The receptor was isolated from a woman older than 75 with acute or convalescent COVID-19. In DNA form, the CDR3 reads TGTGCCAGCAGCCCTCGGACAGGGGACTACGAGCAGTACTTC. This translates into CASSPRTGDYEQYF.